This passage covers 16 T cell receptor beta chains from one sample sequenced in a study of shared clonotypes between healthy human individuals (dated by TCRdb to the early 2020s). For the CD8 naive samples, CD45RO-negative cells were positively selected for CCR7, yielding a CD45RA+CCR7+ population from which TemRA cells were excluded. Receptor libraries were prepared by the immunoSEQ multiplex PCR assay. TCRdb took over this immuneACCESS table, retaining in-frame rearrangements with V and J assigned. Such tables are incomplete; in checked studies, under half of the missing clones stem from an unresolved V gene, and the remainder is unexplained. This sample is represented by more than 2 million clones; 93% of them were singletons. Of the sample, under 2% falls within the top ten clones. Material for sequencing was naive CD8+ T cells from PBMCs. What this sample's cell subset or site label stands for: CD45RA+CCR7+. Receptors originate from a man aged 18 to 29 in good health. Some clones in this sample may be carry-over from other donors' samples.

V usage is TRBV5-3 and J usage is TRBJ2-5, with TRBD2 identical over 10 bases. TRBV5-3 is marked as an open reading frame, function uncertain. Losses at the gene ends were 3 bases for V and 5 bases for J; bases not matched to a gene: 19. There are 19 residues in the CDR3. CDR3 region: CARSWGAGPSGRAEETQYF. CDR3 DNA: TGTGCCAGAAGCTGGGGTGCCGGGCCAAGCGGGAGGGCGGAGGAGACCCAGTACTTC.

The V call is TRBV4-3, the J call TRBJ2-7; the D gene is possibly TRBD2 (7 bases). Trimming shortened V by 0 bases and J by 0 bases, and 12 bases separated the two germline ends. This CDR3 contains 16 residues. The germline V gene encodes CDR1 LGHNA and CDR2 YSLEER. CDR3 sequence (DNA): TGCGCCAGCAGCCAAGAAGGGGGGGAGAGCTCCTACGAGCAGTACTTC. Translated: CASSQEGGESSYEQYF.

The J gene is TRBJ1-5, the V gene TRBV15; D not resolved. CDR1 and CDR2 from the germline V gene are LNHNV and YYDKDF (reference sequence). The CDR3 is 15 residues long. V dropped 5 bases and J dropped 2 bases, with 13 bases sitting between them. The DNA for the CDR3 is TGTGCCACCAGCTCCCGTTCTGAGGGCAATCAGCCCCAGCATTTT. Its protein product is CATSSRSEGNQPQHF. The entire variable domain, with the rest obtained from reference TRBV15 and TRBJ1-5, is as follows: DAMVIQNPRYQVTQFGKPVTLSCSQTLNHNVMYWYQQKSSQAPKLLFHYYDKDFNNEADTPDNFQSRRPNTSFCFLDIRSPGLGDTAMYLCATSSRSEGNQPQHFGDGTRLSIL.

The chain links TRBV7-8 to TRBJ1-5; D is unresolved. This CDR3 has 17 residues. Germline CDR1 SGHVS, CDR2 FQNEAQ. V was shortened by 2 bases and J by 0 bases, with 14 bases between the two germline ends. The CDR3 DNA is TGTGCCAGCAGCTTATCACGGGGAGCGTATAGCAATCAGCCCCAGCATTTT. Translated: CASSLSRGAYSNQPQHF.

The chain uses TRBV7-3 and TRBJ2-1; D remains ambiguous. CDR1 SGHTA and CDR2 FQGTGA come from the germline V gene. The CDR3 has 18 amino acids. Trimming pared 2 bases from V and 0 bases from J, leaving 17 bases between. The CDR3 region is CASSLFSEVYTSYNEQFF. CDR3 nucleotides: TGTGCCAGCAGCTTATTTTCCGAAGTCTATACCTCCTACAATGAGCAGTTCTTC.

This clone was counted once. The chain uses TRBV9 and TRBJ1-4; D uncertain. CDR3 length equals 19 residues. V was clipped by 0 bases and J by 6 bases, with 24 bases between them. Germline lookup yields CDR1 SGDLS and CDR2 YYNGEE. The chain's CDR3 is CASSVGGRAEGLWHEKLFF. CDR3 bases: TGTGCCAGCAGCGTAGGAGGGAGGGCCGAGGGTTTATGGCATGAAAAACTGTTTTTT.

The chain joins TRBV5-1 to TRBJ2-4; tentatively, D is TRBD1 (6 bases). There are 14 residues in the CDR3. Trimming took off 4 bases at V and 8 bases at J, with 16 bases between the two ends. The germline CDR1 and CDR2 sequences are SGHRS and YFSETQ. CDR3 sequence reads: CASSARGNWDIQYF. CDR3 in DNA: TGCGCCAGCAGCGCGAGGGGGAATTGGGACATTCAGTACTTC.

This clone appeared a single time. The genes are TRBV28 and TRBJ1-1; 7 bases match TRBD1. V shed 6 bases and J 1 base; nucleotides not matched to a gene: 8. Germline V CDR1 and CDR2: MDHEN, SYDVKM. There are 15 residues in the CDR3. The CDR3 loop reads CASRKTGVENTEAFF. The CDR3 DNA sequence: TGTGCCAGCAGAAAAACAGGGGTGGAGAACACTGAAGCTTTCTTT.

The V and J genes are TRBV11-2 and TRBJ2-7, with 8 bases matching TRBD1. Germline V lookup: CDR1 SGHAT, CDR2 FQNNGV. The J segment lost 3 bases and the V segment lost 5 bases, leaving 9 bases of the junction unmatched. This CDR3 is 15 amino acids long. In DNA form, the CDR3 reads TGTGCCAGCAGCCCGAGACAGGGGTTTATCTACGAGCAGTACTTC. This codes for CASSPRQGFIYEQYF.

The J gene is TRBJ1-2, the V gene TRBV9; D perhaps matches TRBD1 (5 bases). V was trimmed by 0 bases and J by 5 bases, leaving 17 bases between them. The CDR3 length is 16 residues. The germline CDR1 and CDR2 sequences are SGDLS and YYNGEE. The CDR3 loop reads CASSVAARGDSYGYTF. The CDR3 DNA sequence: TGTGCCAGCAGCGTAGCGGCCCGGGGGGATAGTTATGGCTACACCTTC.

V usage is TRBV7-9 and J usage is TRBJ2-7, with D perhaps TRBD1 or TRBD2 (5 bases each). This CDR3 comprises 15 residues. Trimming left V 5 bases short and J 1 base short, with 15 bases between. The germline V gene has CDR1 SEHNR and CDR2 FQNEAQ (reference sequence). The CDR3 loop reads CASSPRMGVSYEQYF. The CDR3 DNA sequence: TGTGCCAGCAGCCCCCGAATGGGGGTTTCCTACGAGCAGTACTTC. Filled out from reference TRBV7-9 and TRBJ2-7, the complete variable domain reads DTGVSQNPRHKITKRGQNVTFRCDPISEHNRLYWYRQTLGQGPEFLTYFQNEAQLEKSRLLSDRFSAERPKGSFSTLEIQRTEQGDSAMYLCASSPRMGVSYEQYFGPGTRLTVT.

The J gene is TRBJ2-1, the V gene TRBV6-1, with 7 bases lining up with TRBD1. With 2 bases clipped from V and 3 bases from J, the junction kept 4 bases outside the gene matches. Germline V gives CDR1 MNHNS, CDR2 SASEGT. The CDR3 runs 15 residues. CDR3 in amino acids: CASSENRGGYNEQFF. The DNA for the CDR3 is TGTGCCAGCAGTGAAAACAGGGGCGGCTACAATGAGCAGTTCTTC.

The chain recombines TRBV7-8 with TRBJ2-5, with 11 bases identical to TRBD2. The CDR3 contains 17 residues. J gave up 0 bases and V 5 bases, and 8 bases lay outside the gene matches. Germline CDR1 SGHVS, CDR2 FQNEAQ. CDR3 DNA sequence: TGTGCCAGCAGCCCTGGGCTAGCGGGGGGAAACCAAGAGACCCAGTACTTC. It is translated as CASSPGLAGGNQETQYF.

The CDR3: CASRPTPLSGETQYF. For the CDR3, the DNA is TGTGCCAGCAGGCCAACACCTCTCTCGGGAGAGACCCAGTACTTC. This chain uses TRBV7-8 with TRBJ2-5; no reliable D call. CDR1 is SGHVS, CDR2 FQNEAQ, per germline. The CDR3 consists of 15 residues. Trimming stripped 6 bases from V and 4 bases from J, with 18 bases between.

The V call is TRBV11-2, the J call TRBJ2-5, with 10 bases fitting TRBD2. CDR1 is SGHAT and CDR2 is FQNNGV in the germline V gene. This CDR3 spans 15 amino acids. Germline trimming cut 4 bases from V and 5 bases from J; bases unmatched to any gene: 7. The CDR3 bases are TGTGCCAGCAGCTCTCCCCTAGCGGGAGCGGAGACCCAGTACTTC. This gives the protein CASSSPLAGAETQYF.

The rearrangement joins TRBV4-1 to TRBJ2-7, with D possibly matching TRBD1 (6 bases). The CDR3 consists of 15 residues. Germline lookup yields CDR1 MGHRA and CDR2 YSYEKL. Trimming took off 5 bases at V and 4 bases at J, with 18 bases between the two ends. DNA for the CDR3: TGCGCCAGCAGCATTGGATCGACAGGCTATTACGAGCAGTACTTC. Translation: CASSIGSTGYYEQYF.